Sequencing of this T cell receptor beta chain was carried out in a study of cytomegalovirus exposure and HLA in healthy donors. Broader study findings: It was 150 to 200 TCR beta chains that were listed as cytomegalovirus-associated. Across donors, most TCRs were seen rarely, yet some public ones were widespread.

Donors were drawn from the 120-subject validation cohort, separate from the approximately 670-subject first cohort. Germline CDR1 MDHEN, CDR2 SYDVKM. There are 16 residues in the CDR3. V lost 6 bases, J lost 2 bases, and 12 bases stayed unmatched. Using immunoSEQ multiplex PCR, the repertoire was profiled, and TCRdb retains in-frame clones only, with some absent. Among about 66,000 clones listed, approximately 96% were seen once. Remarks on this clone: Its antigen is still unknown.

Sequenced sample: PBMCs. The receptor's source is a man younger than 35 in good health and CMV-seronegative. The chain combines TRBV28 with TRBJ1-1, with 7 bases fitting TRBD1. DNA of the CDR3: TGTGCCAGCAGCCCCCCGGGACAGTCAACAAACACTGAAGCTTTCTTT. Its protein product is CASSPPGQSTNTEAFF.